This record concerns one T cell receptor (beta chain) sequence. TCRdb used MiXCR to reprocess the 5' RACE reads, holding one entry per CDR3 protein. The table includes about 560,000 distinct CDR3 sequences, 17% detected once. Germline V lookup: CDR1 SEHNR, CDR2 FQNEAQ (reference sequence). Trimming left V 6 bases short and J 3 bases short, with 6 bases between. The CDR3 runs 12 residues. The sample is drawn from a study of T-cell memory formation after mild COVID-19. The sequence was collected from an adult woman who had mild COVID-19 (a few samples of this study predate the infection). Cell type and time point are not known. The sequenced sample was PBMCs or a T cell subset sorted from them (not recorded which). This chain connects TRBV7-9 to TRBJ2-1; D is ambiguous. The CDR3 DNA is TGTGCCAGCAGTTACAGCTACAATGAGCAGTTCTTC. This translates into CASSYSYNEQFF.